This passage covers 15 T cell receptor beta chains from one sample sequenced in a study of cytomegalovirus exposure and HLA in healthy donors. The table came from immunoSEQ multiplex PCR; TCRdb's copy has only in-frame clones and leaves some out. There are 100,000 to 150,000 clones in the sample; 89% occur only once, and about 1.1% lies in the top ten. Sequencing was performed on PBMCs. The source is a young woman in good health and CMV-seronegative.

This chain connects TRBV25-1 to TRBJ1-3; D uncertain. V was shortened by 6 bases and J by 4 bases, with 7 bases between the two germline ends. Germline CDR1 is MGHDK and CDR2 is SYGVNS. This CDR3 is built from 12 residues. In DNA form, the CDR3 reads TGTGCCAGCAGGGGGAGCGGAAACACCATATATTTT. It specifies CASRGSGNTIYF.

The chain employs TRBV19 and TRBJ2-1; 11 nucleotides agree with TRBD2. Germline trimming cut 5 bases from V and 8 bases from J; bases unmatched to any gene: 14. Germline CDR1 LNHDA, CDR2 SQIVND (reference sequence). The CDR3 totals 17 residues. CDR3 nucleotides: TGTGCCAGTAGTCGGGGAGTAACTAGCGGGAGTAAAGATGAGCAGTTCTTC. The encoded protein is CASSRGVTSGSKDEQFF.

The chain employs TRBV28 and TRBJ2-2, with a tentative D call TRBD1 (6 bases). CDR3 size: 16 residues. Germline assignment: CDR1 MDHEN and CDR2 SYDVKM. V was shortened by 2 bases and J by 1 base, with 11 bases between the two germline ends. The CDR3 here is CASSLAGVLNTGELFF. CDR3 coding DNA: TGTGCCAGCAGTTTAGCAGGGGTCCTGAACACCGGGGAGCTGTTTTTT.

The chain couples TRBV27 to TRBJ2-1, with 11 bases lining up with TRBD2. The CDR3 is 13 amino acids. V shed 6 bases and J 5 bases; nucleotides not matched to a gene: 0. Germline V CDR1 and CDR2: MNHEY, SMNVEV (reference sequence). CDR3 in amino acids: CASRGLADNEQFF. DNA for the CDR3: TGTGCCAGCAGGGGACTAGCGGACAATGAGCAGTTCTTC.

The chain employs TRBV28 and TRBJ1-2; D not resolved. CDR1 MDHEN and CDR2 SYDVKM come from the germline V gene. The CDR3 consists of 12 residues. Trimming left V 1 base short and J 8 bases short, with 8 bases between. CDR3 in amino acids: CASSLLLRGYTF. CDR3 sequence (DNA): TGTGCCAGCAGTTTATTACTACGAGGCTACACCTTC.

V gene TRBV5-1 combines with J gene TRBJ1-4, with 10 bases that match TRBD1. Trimming removed 3 bases from V and 5 bases from J; junction bases left unmatched: 1. Germline V lookup: CDR1 SGHRS, CDR2 YFSETQ. The length of the CDR3 is 14 residues. The CDR3 here is CASSSGQGNEKLFF. For the CDR3, the DNA is TGCGCCAGCAGCTCGGGACAGGGGAATGAAAAACTGTTTTTT.

The rearrangement links TRBV7-2 to TRBJ2-1; TRBD1 matches at 9 bases. CDR1 SGHTA and CDR2 FQGNSA come from the germline V gene. V dropped 5 bases and J dropped 6; count of bases not matched to a gene: 5. This CDR3 is 14 amino acids long. This CDR3 is CASSMGQGSNEQFF. The CDR3 bases are TGTGCCAGCAGCATGGGACAGGGTTCCAATGAGCAGTTCTTC.

J is TRBJ1-1 and V is TRBV9, with D unclear. Trimming removed 0 bases at V and 0 bases at J, with 6 bases between. The CDR3 loop spans 14 amino acids. The germline V gene has CDR1 SGDLS and CDR2 YYNGEE. CDR3 sequence reads: CASSVVTVNTEAFF. The CDR3 DNA reads as TGTGCCAGCAGCGTAGTTACGGTGAACACTGAAGCTTTCTTT.

V usage is TRBV5-1 and J usage is TRBJ1-4, with 10 positions matching TRBD1. J was trimmed by 2 bases and V by 4 bases; bases with no gene match: 20. CDR3 length equals 21 residues. Germline lookup yields CDR1 SGHRS and CDR2 YFSETQ. The CDR3, as DNA: TGCGCCAGCAGCCGGGGATGGGTTTACCACGGACAGGGGGGCACTAATGAAAAACTGTTTTTT. Its protein is CASSRGWVYHGQGGTNEKLFF.

The rearrangement joins TRBV7-9 to TRBJ2-1; 8 nucleotides line up with TRBD1. CDR3 length equals 15 residues. The junction had 0 bases not matched to a gene; V was cut back by 1 base and J by 1 base. Germline CDR1 reads SEHNR; CDR2 reads FQNEAQ (reference sequence). The CDR3 spells CASSLGTGSYNEQFF. The CDR3 DNA sequence: TGTGCCAGCAGCTTAGGGACAGGGTCCTACAATGAGCAGTTCTTC.

The V and J genes are TRBV6-1 and TRBJ1-5; D call uncertain. This CDR3 spans 13 amino acids. CDR1 is MNHNS, CDR2 SASEGT, per germline. The V end lost 2 bases, the J end lost 5 bases, and 7 bases lay between the germline ends. DNA of the CDR3: TGTGCCAGCAGTGAACTCGAGGATCAGCCCCAGCATTTT. This gives the protein CASSELEDQPQHF.

CDR3 amino acids: CASSPPNGGTYEQYV. Here the CDR3 DNA reads TGTGCCAGCTCACCACCGAACGGGGGGACCTACGAGCAGTACGTC. The chain uses TRBV18 and TRBJ2-7; TRBD2 matches at 7 bases. The CDR3 covers 15 residues. Unmatched junction bases numbered 4, after V lost 0 bases and J lost 2 bases. Germline V gene data show CDR1 as KGHSH and CDR2 as LQKENI.

The rearrangement links TRBV7-6 to TRBJ1-6, with D unclear. Germline CDR1 SGHVS, CDR2 FNYEAQ. The CDR3 extends over 12 amino acids. The germline V and J ends were trimmed by 4 bases and 10 bases, with 8 bases remaining between them. The CDR3 loop is CASSSSASPLHF. CDR3 coding DNA: TGTGCCAGCAGCTCAAGCGCCTCACCCCTCCACTTT. Combining the CDR3 with reference TRBV7-6 and TRBJ1-6 gives the whole variable domain GAGVSQSPRYKVTKRGQDVALRCDPISGHVSLYWYRQALGQGPEFLTYFNYEAQQDKSGLPNDRFSAERPEGSISTLTIQRTEQRDSAMYRCASSSSASPLHFGNGTRLTVT.

J is TRBJ1-3 and V is TRBV28, with D unclear. The length of the CDR3 is 12 residues. The ends were cut back, 1 base at V and 10 bases at J, with 8 bases in the middle. The germline V gene encodes CDR1 MDHEN and CDR2 SYDVKM. CDR3 nucleotide sequence: TGTGCCAGCAGTTTATCCCACAAAACCATATATTTT. Protein sequence: CASSLSHKTIYF. Full variable domain (outside the CDR3, taken from reference TRBV28 and TRBJ1-3): DVKVTQSSRYLVKRTGEKVFLECVQDMDHENMFWYRQDPGLGLRLIYFSYDVKMKEKGDIPEGYSVSREKKERFSLILESASTNQTSMYLCASSLSHKTIYFGEGSWLTVV.

The V gene is TRBV6-1, the J gene TRBJ1-6; TRBD1 matches 7 bases. CDR1 and CDR2 from the germline V gene are MNHNS and SASEGT. This CDR3 contains 14 residues. Germline trimming cut 9 bases from V and 5 bases from J; bases unmatched to any gene: 7. The DNA for the CDR3 is TGTGCCAGTCAACCCACAGGGGATAATTCACCCCTCCACTTT. Its translation is CASQPTGDNSPLHF.